This TCR beta chain was sequenced in a study of T cells in Graves' hyperthyroidism and ophthalmopathy. RNA transcripts provided the source from which TCR beta CDR3 regions were amplified. With the HTBI primer set, the TCR CDR3 went through a first round of RT-PCR. MiXCR, applied by TCRdb to the multiplex PCR reads, yields one record per CDR3 protein. The sample lists 500,000 to 800,000 distinct CDR3 sequences, roughly 45% occurring once. Exclusion followed for patients with uncontrolled infection, other autoimmune disease, pregnancy or lactation. Diagnosis relied on clinical symptoms, serum thyroxine and TRAb, thyroid ultrasound and orbital computed tomography. The source is an adult man with Graves' disease, either hyperthyroidism or ophthalmopathy (not recorded which). Sequenced input: peripheral blood or thyroid tissue (not recorded which).

Written as DNA, the CDR3 is TGTGCCAGCAGTTTGGACGGAACCAGCCTTAACTATGGCTACACCTTC. Amino acid sequence: CASSLDGTSLNYGYTF. The chain recombines TRBV19 with TRBJ1-2; D not certain. CDR1 and CDR2 from the germline V gene are LNHDA and SQIVND (reference sequence). There are 16 residues in the CDR3. The V gene lost 9 bases and the J gene lost 1 base, with 21 bases spanning the gap.